Detailed here is one T cell receptor beta chain. Its specificity is not known. Looked up from germline, CDR1 is LNHDA and CDR2 is SQIVND (reference sequence). Deletions cut 4 bases from V and 0 bases from J, with 7 bases between. The CDR3 totals 13 residues. CD45RO-negative CD8 cells positively selected for CCR7 made up the naive population, which excluded terminally differentiated effector memory CD45RA+ cells. Some clones are missing from TCRdb's copy, which holds only in-frame ones; the method was immunoSEQ multiplex PCR. The table lists approximately 1.9 million clones, around 95% of them singletons. These data are taken from a study of shared clonotypes between healthy human individuals. Broader study findings: What naive subsets generally showed was a larger estimated richness than memory subsets showed. Sorted-subset sequencing was shown by rarefaction to be incomplete despite large depth. When naive CD4 clonotypes were compared across several donors, roughly 4.9% were shared.

Specimen: naive CD8+ T cells from PBMCs. This chain joins TRBV19 and TRBJ2-7; possibly TRBD1 for D (6 bases). This clonotype was obtained from a man between 18 and 29 years old in good health. Some clones in this sample may be carry-over from other donors' samples. In DNA, the CDR3 is TGTGCCAGTAGTAAGGGGGACTCCTACGAGCAGTACTTC. It translates to CASSKGDSYEQYF.